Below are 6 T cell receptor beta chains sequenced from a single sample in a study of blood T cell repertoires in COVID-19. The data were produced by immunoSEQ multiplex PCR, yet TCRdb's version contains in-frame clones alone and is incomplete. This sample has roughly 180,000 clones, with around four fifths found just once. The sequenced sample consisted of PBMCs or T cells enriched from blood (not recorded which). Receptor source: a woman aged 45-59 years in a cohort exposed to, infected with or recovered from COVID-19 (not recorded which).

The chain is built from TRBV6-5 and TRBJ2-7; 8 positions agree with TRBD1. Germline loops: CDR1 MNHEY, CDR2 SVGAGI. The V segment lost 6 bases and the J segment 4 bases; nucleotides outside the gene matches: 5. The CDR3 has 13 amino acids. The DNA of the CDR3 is TGTGCCAGCAGCAGGGGGCGAGAGTACGAGCAGTACTTC. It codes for CASSRGREYEQYF.

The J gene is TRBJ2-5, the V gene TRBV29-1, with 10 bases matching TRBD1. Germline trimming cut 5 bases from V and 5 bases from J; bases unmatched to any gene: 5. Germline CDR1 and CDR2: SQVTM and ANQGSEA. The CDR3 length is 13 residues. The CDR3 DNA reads TGCAGCGTTCCCGGGACAGGGGTGGAGACCCAGTACTTC. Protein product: CSVPGTGVETQYF.

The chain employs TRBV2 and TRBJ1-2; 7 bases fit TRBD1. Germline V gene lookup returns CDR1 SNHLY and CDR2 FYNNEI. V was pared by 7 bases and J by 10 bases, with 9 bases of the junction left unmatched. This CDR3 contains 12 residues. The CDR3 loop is CASTGRGIDYTF. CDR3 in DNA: TGTGCCAGCACAGGCAGGGGGATAGACTACACCTTC.

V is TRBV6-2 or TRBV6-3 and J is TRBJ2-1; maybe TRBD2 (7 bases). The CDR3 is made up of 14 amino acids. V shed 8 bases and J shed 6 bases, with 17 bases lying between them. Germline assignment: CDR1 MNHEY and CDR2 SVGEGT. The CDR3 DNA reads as TGTGCCAGCGGCCTGGGGGGGACACCCAATGAGCAGTTCTTC. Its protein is CASGLGGTPNEQFF.

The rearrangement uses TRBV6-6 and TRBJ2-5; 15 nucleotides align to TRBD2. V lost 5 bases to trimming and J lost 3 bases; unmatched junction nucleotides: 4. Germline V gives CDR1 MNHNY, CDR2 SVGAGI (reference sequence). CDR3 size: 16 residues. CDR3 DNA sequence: TGTGCCAGCAGTGTCGGACTAGCGGGAGGGGAAGAGACCCAGTACTTC. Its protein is CASSVGLAGGEETQYF.

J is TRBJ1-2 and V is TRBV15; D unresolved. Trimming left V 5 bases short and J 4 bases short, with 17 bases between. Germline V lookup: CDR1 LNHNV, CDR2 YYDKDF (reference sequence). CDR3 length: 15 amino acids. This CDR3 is CATSSRGGRTYGYTF. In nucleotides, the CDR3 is TGTGCCACCAGCTCTAGAGGTGGGAGGACCTATGGCTACACCTTC.